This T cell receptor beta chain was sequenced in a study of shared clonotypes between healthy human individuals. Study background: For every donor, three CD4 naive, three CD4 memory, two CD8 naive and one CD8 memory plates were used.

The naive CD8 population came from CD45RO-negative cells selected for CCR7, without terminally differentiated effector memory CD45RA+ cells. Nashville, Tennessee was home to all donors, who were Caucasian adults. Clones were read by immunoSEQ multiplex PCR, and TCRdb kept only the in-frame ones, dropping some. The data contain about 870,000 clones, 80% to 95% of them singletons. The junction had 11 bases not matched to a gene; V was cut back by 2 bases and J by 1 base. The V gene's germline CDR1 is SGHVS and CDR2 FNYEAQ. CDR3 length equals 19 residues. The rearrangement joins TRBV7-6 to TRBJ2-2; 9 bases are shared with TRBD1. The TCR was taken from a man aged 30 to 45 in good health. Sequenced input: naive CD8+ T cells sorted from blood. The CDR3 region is CASSLQTWTGVLNTGELFF. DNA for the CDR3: TGTGCCAGCAGCTTACAAACGTGGACAGGGGTGTTGAACACCGGGGAGCTGTTTTTT.